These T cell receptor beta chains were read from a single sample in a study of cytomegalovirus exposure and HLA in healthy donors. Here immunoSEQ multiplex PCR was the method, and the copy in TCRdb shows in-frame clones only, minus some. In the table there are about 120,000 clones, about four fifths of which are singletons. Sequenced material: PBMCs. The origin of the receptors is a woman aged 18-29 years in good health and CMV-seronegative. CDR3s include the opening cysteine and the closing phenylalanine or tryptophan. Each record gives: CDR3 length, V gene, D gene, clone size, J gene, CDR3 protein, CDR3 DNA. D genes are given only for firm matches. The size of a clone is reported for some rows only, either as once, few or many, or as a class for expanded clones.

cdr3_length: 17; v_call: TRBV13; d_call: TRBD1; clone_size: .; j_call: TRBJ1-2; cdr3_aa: CASSASGQGIFNYGYTF; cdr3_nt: TGTGCCAGCAGCGCCTCGGGACAGGGGATTTTTAACTATGGCTACACCTTC
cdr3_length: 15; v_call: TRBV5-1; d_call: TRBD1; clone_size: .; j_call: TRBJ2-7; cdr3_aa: CASSLGQGRSYEQYF; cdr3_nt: TGCGCCAGCAGCTTGGGACAGGGGAGGTCCTACGAGCAGTACTTC
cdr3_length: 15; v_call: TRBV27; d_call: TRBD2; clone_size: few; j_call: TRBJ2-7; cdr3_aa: CASSPSGSTTGEQYF; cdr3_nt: TGTGCCAGCAGTCCGAGCGGGAGTACGACGGGCGAGCAGTACTTC
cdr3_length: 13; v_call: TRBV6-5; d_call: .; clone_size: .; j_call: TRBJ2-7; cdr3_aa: CASRWGGRGEQYF; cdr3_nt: TGTGCCAGCAGGTGGGGGGGGCGCGGCGAGCAGTACTTC
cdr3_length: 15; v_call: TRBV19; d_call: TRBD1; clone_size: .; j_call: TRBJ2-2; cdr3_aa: CASSPAGQGTGELFF; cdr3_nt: TGTGCCAGCTCCCCCGCCGGACAGGGCACCGGGGAGCTGTTTTTT
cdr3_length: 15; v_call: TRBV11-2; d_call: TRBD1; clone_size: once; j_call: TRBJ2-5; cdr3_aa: CASSLHTQGMETQYF; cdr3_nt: TGTGCCAGCAGCTTACATACACAGGGGATGGAGACCCAGTACTTC
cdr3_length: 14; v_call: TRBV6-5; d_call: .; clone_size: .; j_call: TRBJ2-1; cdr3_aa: CASSSGVPVNEQFF; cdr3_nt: TGTGCCAGCAGCTCCGGGGTACCTGTCAATGAGCAGTTCTTC
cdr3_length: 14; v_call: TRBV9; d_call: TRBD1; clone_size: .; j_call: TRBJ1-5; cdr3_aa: CASSLQGGYQPQHF; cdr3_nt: TGTGCCAGCAGCCTCCAGGGGGGATATCAGCCCCAGCATTTT
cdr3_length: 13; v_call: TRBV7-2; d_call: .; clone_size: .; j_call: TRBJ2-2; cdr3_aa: CASSPANTGELFF; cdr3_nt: TGTGCCAGCAGCCCGGCGAACACCGGGGAGCTGTTTTTT
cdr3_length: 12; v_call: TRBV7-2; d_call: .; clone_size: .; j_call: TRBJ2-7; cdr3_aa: CASSSDSKVQYF; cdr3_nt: TGTGCCAGCAGCTCGGACAGCAAGGTGCAGTACTTC
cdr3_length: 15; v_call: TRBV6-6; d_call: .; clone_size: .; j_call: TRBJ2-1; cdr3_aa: CASSYSRGAPNEQFF; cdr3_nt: TGTGCCAGCAGTTACTCACGGGGGGCCCCCAATGAGCAGTTCTTC
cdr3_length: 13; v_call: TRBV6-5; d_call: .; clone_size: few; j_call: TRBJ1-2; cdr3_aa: CASSSGGGYGYTF; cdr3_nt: TGTGCCAGCAGCTCAGGTGGGGGGTATGGCTACACCTTC
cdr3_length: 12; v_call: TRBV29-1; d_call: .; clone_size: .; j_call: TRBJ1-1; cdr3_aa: CSVERGTTEAFF; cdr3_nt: TGCAGCGTTGAAAGGGGTACCACTGAAGCTTTCTTT
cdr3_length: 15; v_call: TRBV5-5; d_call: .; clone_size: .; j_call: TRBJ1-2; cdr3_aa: CASSRLSGGAAGYTF; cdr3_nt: TGTGCCAGCAGCCGACTCTCGGGGGGCGCGGCTGGCTACACCTTC
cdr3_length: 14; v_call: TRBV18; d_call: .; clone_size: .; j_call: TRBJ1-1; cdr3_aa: CASSPGRENTEAFF; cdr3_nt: TGTGCCAGCTCACCAGGCAGGGAGAACACTGAAGCTTTCTTT
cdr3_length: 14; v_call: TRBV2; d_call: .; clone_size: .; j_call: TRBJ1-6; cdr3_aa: CASSEIRGLSPLHF; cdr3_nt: TGTGCCAGCAGTGAAATCAGGGGTCTTTCGCCCCTCCACTTT
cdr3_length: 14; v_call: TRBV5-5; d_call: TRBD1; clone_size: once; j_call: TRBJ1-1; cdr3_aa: CASRPTGLNTEAFF; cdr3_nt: TGTGCCAGCAGGCCGACAGGGCTGAACACTGAAGCTTTCTTT
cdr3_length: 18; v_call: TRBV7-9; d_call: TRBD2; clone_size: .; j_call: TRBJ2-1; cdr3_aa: CASSPPAVAGAKNNEQFF; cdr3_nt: TGTGCCAGCAGCCCCCCCGCGGTAGCGGGGGCCAAAAACAATGAGCAGTTCTTC
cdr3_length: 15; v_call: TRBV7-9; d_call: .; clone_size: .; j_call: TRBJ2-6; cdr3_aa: CASSLGGTGANVLTF; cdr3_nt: TGTGCCAGCAGCTTAGGAGGGACTGGGGCCAACGTCCTGACTTTC
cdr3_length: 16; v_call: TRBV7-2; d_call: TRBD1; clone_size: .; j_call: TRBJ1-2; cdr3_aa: CASSLNRGQGGYGYTF; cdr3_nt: TGTGCCAGCAGCTTAAACAGGGGCCAAGGGGGTTATGGCTACACCTTC
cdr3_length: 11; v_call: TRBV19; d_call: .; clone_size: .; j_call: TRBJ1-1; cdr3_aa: CASRGNTEAFF; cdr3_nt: TGTGCCAGCAGGGGGAACACTGAAGCTTTCTTT
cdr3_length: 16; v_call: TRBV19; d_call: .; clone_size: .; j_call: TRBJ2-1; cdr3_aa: CASSIRDTSSYNEQFF; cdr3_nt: TGTGCCAGTAGTATAAGGGACACAAGCTCCTACAATGAGCAGTTCTTC
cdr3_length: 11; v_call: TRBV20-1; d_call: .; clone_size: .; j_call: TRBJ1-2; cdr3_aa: CSVGASYGYTF; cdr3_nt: TGCAGTGTAGGCGCTAGCTATGGCTACACCTTC
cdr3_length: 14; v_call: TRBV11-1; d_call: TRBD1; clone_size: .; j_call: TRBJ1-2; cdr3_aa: CASSQGGINYGYTF; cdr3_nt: TGTGCCAGCAGCCAGGGGGGTATTAACTATGGCTACACCTTC
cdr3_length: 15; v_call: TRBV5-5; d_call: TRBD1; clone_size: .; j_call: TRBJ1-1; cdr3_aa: CASSLRGDSLAEAFF; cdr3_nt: TGTGCCAGCAGCTTGAGGGGGGACAGTCTCGCTGAAGCTTTCTTT
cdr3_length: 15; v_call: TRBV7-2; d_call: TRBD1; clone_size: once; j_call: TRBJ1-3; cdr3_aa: CASSPTGGAGNTIYF; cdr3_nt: TGTGCCAGCAGCCCGACAGGGGGCGCTGGAAACACCATATATTTT
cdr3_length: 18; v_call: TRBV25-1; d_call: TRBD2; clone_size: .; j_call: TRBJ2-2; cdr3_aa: CASTAGLIAGGDTGELFF; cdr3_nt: TGTGCCAGCACCGCGGGGCTTATAGCGGGAGGTGACACCGGGGAGCTGTTTTTT
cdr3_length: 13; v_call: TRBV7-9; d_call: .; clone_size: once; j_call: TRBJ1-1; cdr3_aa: CASSLSLNTEAFF; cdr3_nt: TGTGCCAGCAGCCTATCATTGAACACTGAAGCTTTCTTT
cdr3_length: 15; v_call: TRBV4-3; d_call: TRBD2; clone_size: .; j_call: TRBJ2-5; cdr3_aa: CASSQGKAGVWTQYF; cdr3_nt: TGCGCCAGCAGCCAAGGGAAAGCGGGGGTGTGGACCCAGTACTTC
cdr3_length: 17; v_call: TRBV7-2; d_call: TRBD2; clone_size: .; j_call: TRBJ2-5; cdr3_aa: CASSLLGTSGAKETQYF; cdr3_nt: TGTGCCAGCAGCCTTCTTGGGACTAGCGGGGCGAAAGAGACCCAGTACTTC
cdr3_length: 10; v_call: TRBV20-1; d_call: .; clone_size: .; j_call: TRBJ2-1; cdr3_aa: CSALRNEQFF; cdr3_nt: TGCAGTGCTCTGCGGAATGAGCAGTTCTTC
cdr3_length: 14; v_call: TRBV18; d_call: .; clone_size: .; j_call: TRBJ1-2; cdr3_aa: CASSPGGDRRGYTF; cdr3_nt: TGTGCCAGCTCACCAGGGGGGGACCGGCGTGGCTACACCTTC
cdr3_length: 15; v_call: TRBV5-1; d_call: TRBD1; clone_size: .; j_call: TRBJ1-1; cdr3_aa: CASSPPDRANTEAFF; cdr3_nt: TGCGCCAGCAGCCCGCCGGACAGGGCGAACACTGAAGCTTTCTTT
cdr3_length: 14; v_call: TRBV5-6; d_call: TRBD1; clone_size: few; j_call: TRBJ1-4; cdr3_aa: CASSVRDRNEKLFF; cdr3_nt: TGTGCCAGCAGCGTCCGGGACAGGAATGAAAAACTGTTTTTT
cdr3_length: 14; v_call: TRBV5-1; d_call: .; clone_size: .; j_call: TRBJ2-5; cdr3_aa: CASSFPGRGETQYF; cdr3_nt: TGCGCCAGCAGCTTTCCCGGTAGGGGGGAGACCCAGTACTTC
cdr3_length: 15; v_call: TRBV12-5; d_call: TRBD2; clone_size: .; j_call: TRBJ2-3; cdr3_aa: CASGPGLAVTDTQYF; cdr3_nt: TGTGCTAGTGGCCCGGGACTAGCGGTTACAGATACGCAGTATTTT
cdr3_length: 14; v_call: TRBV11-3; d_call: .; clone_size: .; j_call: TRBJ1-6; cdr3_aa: CASSLMQGCSPLHF; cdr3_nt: TGTGCCAGCAGCCTGATGCAGGGCTGCTCACCCCTCCACTTT
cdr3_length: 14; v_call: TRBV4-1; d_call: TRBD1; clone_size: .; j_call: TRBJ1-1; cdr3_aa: CASSLRDRGTEAFF; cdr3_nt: TGCGCCAGCAGCCTTAGGGACAGGGGAACTGAAGCTTTCTTT
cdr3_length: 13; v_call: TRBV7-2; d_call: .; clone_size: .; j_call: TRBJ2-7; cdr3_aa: CASSSKQGYEQYF; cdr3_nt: TGTGCCAGCAGCAGCAAACAGGGTTACGAGCAGTACTTC